The 32 T cell receptor beta chains in this list originate from one sample, sequenced in a study of technical replicates of blood from several donors. Sequencing used immunoSEQ multiplex PCR; TCRdb keeps in-frame clones, though not all of them. The sample contains roughly 50,000 clones, just under 95% of which appear only once. Sequencing input: PBMCs. These receptors were obtained from a human donor in good health. Some clones in this sample may be carry-over from other donors' samples.

In its sample, this clone was seen once. The rearrangement joins TRBV2 to TRBJ2-5, with 14 positions matching TRBD2. This CDR3 contains 16 residues. Losses at the gene ends were 6 bases for V and 4 bases for J; bases not matched to a gene: 7. CDR1 is SNHLY, CDR2 FYNNEI, per germline. Here the CDR3 reads CASRGTSGSRRETQYF. The CDR3, as DNA: TGTGCCAGCAGGGGGACTAGCGGGAGTAGGCGAGAGACCCAGTACTTC. The full variable domain, in which reference TRBV2 and TRBJ2-5 provide the parts outside the CDR3, is EPEVTQTPSHQVTQMGQEVILRCVPISNHLYFYWYRQILGQKVEFLVSFYNNEISEKSEIFDDQFSVERPDGSNFTLKIRSTKLEDSAMYFCASRGTSGSRRETQYFGPGTRLLVL.

J is TRBJ2-3 and V is TRBV6-5; TRBD2 matches at 10 bases. The CDR3 totals 16 residues. CDR1 and CDR2 (germline): MNHEY, SVGAGI. The V gene end was trimmed by 6 bases and the J gene end by 1 base; junction bases not matched to a gene: 7. The CDR3: CASSYVAGGGTDTQYF. The CDR3 coding sequence is TGTGCCAGCAGCTACGTAGCGGGGGGCGGCACAGATACGCAGTATTTT.

This clone occurred once. J is TRBJ2-5 and V is TRBV13; a weak D match, TRBD2 (6 bases). V was trimmed by 5 bases and J by 4 bases, leaving 11 bases between them. The CDR3 loop spans 13 amino acids. Looked up from germline, CDR1 is PRHDT and CDR2 is FYEKMQ (reference sequence). CDR3 protein: CASSPFGGETQYF. The CDR3 bases are TGTGCCAGCAGCCCATTCGGGGGAGAGACCCAGTACTTC.

The rearrangement uses TRBV7-3 and TRBJ1-1; 7 nucleotides agree with TRBD1. The CDR3 runs to 19 residues. Germline trimming cut 5 bases from V and 5 bases from J; bases unmatched to any gene: 23. Germline V gene lookup returns CDR1 SGHTA and CDR2 FQGTGA. The CDR3 region has the DNA TGTGCCAGCAGCCCGACTCAGTTGGTAAGACAGGGTCTTAGTACTGAAGCTTTCTTT. It codes for CASSPTQLVRQGLSTEAFF.

V is TRBV4-3 and J is TRBJ2-1; 7 bases are a match to TRBD2. With 1 base clipped from V and 8 bases from J, the junction kept 5 bases outside the gene matches. Germline V CDR1 and CDR2: LGHNA, YSLEER. The CDR3 consists of 14 residues. CDR3 DNA: TGCGCCAGCAGCCAAGGGCGGGGGTTCTATGAGCAGTTCTTC. Translated, it gives CASSQGRGFYEQFF.

V usage is TRBV2 and J usage is TRBJ1-4; D perhaps matches TRBD1 (5 bases). CDR1 and CDR2 (germline): SNHLY, FYNNEI. CDR3 length: 13 residues. V gave up 5 bases and J gave up 8 bases, with 12 bases separating them. CDR3 residues: CASSPDRGEKLFF. DNA for the CDR3: TGTGCCAGCAGTCCGGACCGGGGGGAAAAACTGTTTTTT.

V is TRBV5-6 and J is TRBJ1-2; 7 bases map to TRBD1. Germline V gene sequence: CDR1 SGHDT, CDR2 YYEEEE. V lost 0 bases and J lost 0; bases outside the gene matches: 2. The CDR3 runs 15 residues. Written as DNA, the CDR3 is TGTGCCAGCAGCTTGGACAGGGGAGCTAACTATGGCTACACCTTC. It is translated as CASSLDRGANYGYTF. Full variable domain (outside the CDR3, taken from reference TRBV5-6 and TRBJ1-2): DAGVTQSPTHLIKTRGQQVTLRCSPKSGHDTVSWYQQALGQGPQFIFQYYEEEERQRGNFPDRFSGHQFPNYSSELNVNALLLGDSALYLCASSLDRGANYGYTFGSGTRLTVV.

The chain uses TRBV7-9 and TRBJ2-1, with TRBD2 as a possible D gene (5 bases). V lost 5 bases, J lost 9 bases, and 23 bases lay in between. The CDR3 totals 16 residues. The germline CDR1 and CDR2 sequences are SEHNR and FQNEAQ (reference sequence). Written as DNA, the CDR3 is TGTGCCAGCAGCCCTAGGTTGATGGCGGGTGACGGTGAGCAGTTCTTC. This codes for CASSPRLMAGDGEQFF.

The sample holds many counts of this clone. The chain is built from TRBV6-1 and TRBJ2-5; D might be TRBD2 (6 bases). The CDR3 totals 15 residues. V lost 1 base to trimming and J lost 5 bases, with 14 bases between them. CDR1 MNHNS and CDR2 SASEGT come from the germline V gene. CDR3 nucleotide sequence: TGTGCCAGCAGTGAAGTTGGAGGGAGCAGCGAGACCCAGTACTTC. Translation gives CASSEVGGSSETQYF.

The chain couples TRBV2 to TRBJ2-1; a possible D gene is TRBD1 (5 bases). In germline, CDR1 is SNHLY, CDR2 FYNNEI. V was clipped by 7 bases and J by 0 bases, with 16 bases between them. The CDR3 totals 16 residues. This CDR3 reads CASKRTPKPSYNEQFF. Here the CDR3 DNA reads TGTGCCAGCAAGAGGACACCTAAACCCTCCTACAATGAGCAGTTCTTC.

This chain links TRBV6-1 with TRBJ1-6; TRBD1 agrees at 8 bases. The CDR3 is 15 amino acids. Germline values: CDR1 MNHNS, CDR2 SASEGT. Trimming at V came to 6 bases and at J to 9 bases, leaving 10 bases not matched to a gene. This CDR3 is CASRIHRDRISPLHF. The CDR3 coding sequence is TGTGCCAGCAGGATTCACCGGGACAGGATTTCACCCCTCCACTTT.

The V call is TRBV27, the J call TRBJ2-7, with 9 bases fitting TRBD2. V lost 0 bases to trimming and J lost 0 bases; unmatched junction nucleotides: 3. Per the germline V gene, CDR1 is MNHEY and CDR2 is SMNVEV (reference sequence). This CDR3 has 16 amino acids. CDR3 loop: CASSLSSGSVSYEQYF. The DNA of the CDR3 is TGTGCCAGCAGTTTATCTAGCGGGAGTGTCTCCTACGAGCAGTACTTC.

This clone was detected only once. This chain joins TRBV7-2 and TRBJ1-2; 8 bases align to TRBD1. V trimming: 7 bases; J trimming: 4 bases; junction bases outside the gene matches: 2. This CDR3 has 12 residues. Germline V CDR1 and CDR2: SGHTA, FQGNSA. The CDR3 region is CASNDRGYGYTF. CDR3 nucleotides: TGTGCCAGCAACGACAGGGGCTATGGCTACACCTTC. Supplemented by reference TRBV7-2 and TRBJ1-2, the full variable domain reads GAGVSQSPSNKVTEKGKDVELRCDPISGHTALYWYRQSLGQGLEFLIYFQGNSAPDKSGLPSDRFSAERTGGSVSTLTIQRTQQEDSAVYLCASNDRGYGYTFGSGTRLTVV.

This rearrangement joins TRBV27 to TRBJ2-3, with 7 bases fitting TRBD1. V was clipped by 2 bases and J by 9 bases; unmatched bases: 5. Per germline, CDR1 MNHEY and CDR2 SMNVEV (reference sequence). The CDR3 runs 13 residues. The CDR3 nucleotides read TGTGCCAGCAGTTTACGACCGGGACAGACGCAGTATTTT. Translating gives CASSLRPGQTQYF.

CDR3 loop: CASGLRRGQGETQYF. The CDR3 DNA follows: TGTGCTAGTGGTCTCCGACGGGGACAGGGCGAGACCCAGTACTTC. The chain uses TRBV12-5 and TRBJ2-5; 9 nucleotides line up with TRBD1. The CDR3 length is 15 residues. Trimming removed 5 bases from V and 5 bases from J; junction bases left unmatched: 9. CDR1 and CDR2 from the germline V gene are LGHNT and FRNRAP. The whole variable domain, remainder taken from reference TRBV12-5 and TRBJ2-5, is DARVTQTPRHKVTEMGQEVTMRCQPILGHNTVFWYRQTMMQGLELLAYFRNRAPLDDSGMPKDRFSAEMPDATLATLKIQPSEPRDSAVYFCASGLRRGQGETQYFGPGTRLLVL.

The chain is built from TRBV9 and TRBJ2-2; D is unclear. In germline, CDR1 is SGDLS, CDR2 YYNGEE. The CDR3 covers 13 residues. V lost 0 bases and J lost 7, with 7 bases in between. The CDR3 sequence: CASSVAVNGELFF. In nucleotides, the CDR3 is TGTGCCAGCAGCGTAGCCGTTAACGGGGAGCTGTTTTTT. Combining the CDR3 with reference TRBV9 and TRBJ2-2 gives the whole variable domain DSGVTQTPKHLITATGQRVTLRCSPRSGDLSVYWYQQSLDQGLQFLIQYYNGEERAKGNILERFSAQQFPDLHSELNLSSLELGDSALYFCASSVAVNGELFFGEGSRLTVL.

V is TRBV13 and J is TRBJ1-4; D is perhaps TRBD1 (6 bases). V was cut by 1 base and J by 2 bases, with 11 bases left in between. Germline V gives CDR1 PRHDT, CDR2 FYEKMQ (reference sequence). There are 16 residues in the CDR3. The CDR3 sequence: CASSLEGETTNEKLFF. CDR3 DNA sequence: TGTGCCAGCAGCTTAGAGGGGGAGACCACTAATGAAAAACTGTTTTTT.

V gene TRBV4-1 combines with J gene TRBJ1-5; TRBD1 agrees at 9 bases. The CDR3 runs 17 residues. Germline trimming cut 1 base from V and 2 bases from J; bases unmatched to any gene: 6. Germline V gives CDR1 MGHRA, CDR2 YSYEKL. The CDR3 DNA reads TGCGCCAGCAGCCAAGCTATACAGGGGGCCGGCAATCAGCCCCAGCATTTT. The encoded protein is CASSQAIQGAGNQPQHF.

This clone appeared a single time. The rearrangement joins TRBV7-2 to TRBJ1-1; D is unresolved. The germline CDR1 and CDR2 sequences are SGHTA and FQGNSA. The CDR3 is 13 residues long. V shed 6 bases and J shed 0 bases, with 8 bases lying between them. This CDR3 is CASSPQMNTEAFF. CDR3 DNA: TGTGCCAGCAGTCCACAAATGAACACTGAAGCTTTCTTT.

This clone has only one observation. This rearrangement joins TRBV5-4 to TRBJ2-2; TRBD1 agrees at 7 bases. V shed 2 bases, J shed 0 bases, and the junction held 1 base outside the gene matches. Germline lookup yields CDR1 SGHNT and CDR2 YYREEE (reference sequence). This CDR3 is built from 15 residues. CDR3 in DNA: TGTGCCAGCAGCTTTGGACAGGCGAACACCGGGGAGCTGTTTTTT. Translating gives CASSFGQANTGELFF.

V usage is TRBV5-1 and J usage is TRBJ2-1, with TRBD1 matching over 7 bases. Germline V lookup: CDR1 SGHRS, CDR2 YFSETQ. V was clipped by 4 bases and J by 7 bases; unmatched bases: 5. The CDR3 runs 13 residues. CDR3 coding DNA: TGCGCCAGCAGCCAAACAGGGGTAAATGAGCAGTTCTTC. As protein: CASSQTGVNEQFF.

This chain links TRBV6-1 with TRBJ2-6; unclear D gene. V was cut by 5 bases and J by 0 bases, with 5 bases left in between. This CDR3 spans 14 amino acids. Per germline, CDR1 MNHNS and CDR2 SASEGT. CDR3 DNA sequence: TGTGCCAGCAGTATATCCTCTGGGGCCAACGTCCTGACTTTC. Its protein product is CASSISSGANVLTF.

The chain joins TRBV7-8 to TRBJ2-7, with D maybe TRBD1 (5 bases). The germline gives CDR1 SGHVS, CDR2 FQNEAQ. Trimming took off 1 base at V and 0 bases at J, with 25 bases between the two ends. This CDR3 spans 20 amino acids. Here the CDR3 reads CASSLGVSGNYRESSYEQYF. CDR3 in DNA: TGTGCCAGCAGCTTAGGTGTCTCAGGGAATTACCGTGAGAGCTCCTACGAGCAGTACTTC.

The chain carries TRBV7-2 and TRBJ2-3; 9 bases line up with TRBD1. Germline trimming cut 5 bases from V and 4 bases from J; bases unmatched to any gene: 1. The CDR3 sequence is 13 residues long. Germline CDR1 reads SGHTA; CDR2 reads FQGNSA. In DNA form, the CDR3 reads TGTGCCAGCAGCAGGGACAGGGCAGATACGCAGTATTTT. Its protein is CASSRDRADTQYF.

This rearrangement joins TRBV30 to TRBJ1-3, with D possibly TRBD1 on 5 matching bases. V was cut by 4 bases and J by 4 bases, with 8 bases left in between. Germline loops: CDR1 GTSNPN, CDR2 SVGIG (reference sequence). This CDR3 comprises 12 residues. The CDR3 sequence is CAWMGGGNTIYF. In DNA form, the CDR3 reads TGTGCCTGGATGGGGGGGGGAAACACCATATATTTT. Supplemented by reference TRBV30 and TRBJ1-3, the full variable domain reads SQTIHQWPATLVQPVGSPLSLECTVEGTSNPNLYWYRQAAGRGLQLLFYSVGIGQISSEVPQNLSASRPQDRQFILSSKKLLLSDSGFYLCAWMGGGNTIYFGEGSWLTVV.

V usage is TRBV10-3 and J usage is TRBJ2-7; 11 bases align to TRBD1. Germline V gene sequence: CDR1 ENHRY, CDR2 SYGVKD. CDR3 size: 15 residues. V was clipped by 2 bases and J by 3 bases; unmatched bases: 3. CDR3 nucleotides: TGTGCCATCAGTGAGCACGGGACAGGGGGCTACGAGCAGTACTTC. Translated, it gives CAISEHGTGGYEQYF.

The rearrangement links TRBV21-1 to TRBJ1-5; TRBD1, the D gene given by the table, was not confirmed from the DNA. TRBV21-1 is classified as a pseudogene. This CDR3 contains 15 residues. DNA of the CDR3: TGTGCCAGCAGCAAAACAAGGACAGGGACTGAGCCCCAGCATTTT. Translating it yields CASSKTRTGTEPQHF.

The rearrangement joins TRBV4-1 to TRBJ1-2, with 7 bases lining up with TRBD1. The length of the CDR3 is 16 residues. In germline, CDR1 is MGHRA, CDR2 YSYEKL. The J segment lost 2 bases and the V segment lost 2 bases, leaving 8 bases of the junction unmatched. The CDR3 DNA reads as TGCGCCAGCAGCCAAAATCCGTCGACAGGGAACTATGGCTACACCTTC. Translated: CASSQNPSTGNYGYTF.

The CDR3 sequence: CASSENVAEQFF. The CDR3 DNA reads TGTGCCAGCAGTGAAAACGTAGCTGAGCAGTTCTTC. The V call is TRBV2, the J call TRBJ2-1; the D is unclear. The V gene lost 2 bases and the J gene lost 9 bases, with 8 bases spanning the gap. The CDR3 contains 12 residues. Germline V gene sequence: CDR1 SNHLY, CDR2 FYNNEI. The entire variable domain, with the rest obtained from reference TRBV2 and TRBJ2-1, is as follows: EPEVTQTPSHQVTQMGQEVILRCVPISNHLYFYWYRQILGQKVEFLVSFYNNEISEKSEIFDDQFSVERPDGSNFTLKIRSTKLEDSAMYFCASSENVAEQFFGPGTRLTVL.

This rearrangement joins TRBV4-2 to TRBJ1-2, with D perhaps TRBD1 (6 bases). Trimming left V 8 bases short and J 0 bases short, with 13 bases between. Germline V gene lookup returns CDR1 LGHNA and CDR2 YNFKEQ. The CDR3 is 14 amino acids. The CDR3 bases are TGTGCCAGCTGGGCGGGGGGCTCTAACTATGGCTACACCTTC. Amino acids: CASWAGGSNYGYTF.

The chain uses TRBV9 and TRBJ2-3, with a weak D call TRBD2 (6 bases). Germline CDR1 reads SGDLS; CDR2 reads YYNGEE. V was clipped by 3 bases and J by 1 base, with 6 bases between them. The length of the CDR3 is 13 residues. The CDR3, as DNA: TGTGCCAGCAGCGGGGGGGGCACAGATACGCAGTATTTT. Residues: CASSGGGTDTQYF.

V and J are TRBV9 and TRBJ1-3; a weak D match, TRBD1 (6 bases). The V end lost 4 bases, the J end lost 0 bases, and 11 bases lay between the germline ends. CDR1 and CDR2 from the germline V gene are SGDLS and YYNGEE. The length of the CDR3 is 15 residues. In nucleotides, the CDR3 is TGTGCCAGCAGCCCATGGGACACCTCTGGAAACACCATATATTTT. Translating it yields CASSPWDTSGNTIYF.